This entry is about one T cell receptor (beta chain). The antigen is not known. This record comes from a study of T cell responses to AZD1222 COVID-19 vaccine. Findings of the study overall: There were mostly white British donors and more females than males, and clonal diversity was possibly underestimated. Spike-specific TCR repertoires showed rising breadth and depth after two AZD1222 doses.

Produced via immunoSEQ multiplex PCR; TCRdb's table is partial and in-frame only. The top ten clones hold 1.7% of a sample with approximately 200,000 clones, approximately 94% of them seen once. This CDR3 comprises 13 residues. With 7 bases removed from V and 1 base from J, the gap between germline ends came to 9 bases. Germline CDR1 PRHDT, CDR2 FYEKMQ (reference sequence). The chain joins TRBV13 to TRBJ2-3; D not certain. The material sequenced was peripheral blood, taken 28 days after the second dose of the MenACWY control vaccine. The origin of this receptor is an adult who received the MenACWY meningococcal vaccine as a control. DNA of the CDR3: TGTGCCAGCATGGCTACTCGCACAGATACGCAGTATTTT. Translating it yields CASMATRTDTQYF.